The T cell receptor beta chain described here comes from a study of vaccination effects on CD4 cells after COVID-19. Overall study results and limits: Both infection-induced and vaccine-induced clones contracted markedly at late post-vaccination timepoints. Early post-infection timepoints were missing from the study, which also had few convalescent patients.

Before sequencing, viral peptide pools were used by the ViraFEST assay to expand antigen-specific CD4+ T cells. After less than 11 days in culture, the CD4+ T cells were isolated. From March to December 2020, the person had a SARS-CoV-2 infection that was confirmed by PCR. On days 3 and 7, fresh IL-2 medium replaced half the medium. V was shortened by 1 base and J by 5 bases, with 10 bases between the two germline ends. This CDR3 region has 14 residues. The germline V gene encodes CDR1 SGHDT and CDR2 YYEEEE. Generated by immunoSEQ multiplex PCR, the TCRdb table keeps only in-frame clones and is missing some. The data contain around 49,000 clones, around 70% of them singletons. With respect to this clone: Antigen specificity is unknown.

The sequenced sample was CD4+ T cells from PBMCs cultured with a peptide pool, obtained before COVID-19 vaccination. The chain couples TRBV5-6 to TRBJ1-5; D is uncertain. The sequence derives from a human donor who had a prior SARS-CoV-2 infection. CDR3 sequence: CASSLREVDQPQHF. CDR3 coding DNA: TGTGCCAGCAGCTTGAGGGAGGTGGATCAGCCCCAGCATTTT.